The present T cell receptor (beta chain) was sequenced within a study of blood T cells in healthy people across ages. General study findings and limits: Total diversity from one million sequenced T cells was likely underestimated.

Per sample, no less than 5.5 micrograms of total RNA were extracted. Combining a sample-barcoded 5' primer with a J-beta primer mix, a second PCR ran for roughly 6 to 12 cycles. TCRdb independently ran MiXCR on the 5' RACE reads; one entry per CDR3 protein. Of hundreds of thousands of distinct CDR3 sequences listed, 45% to 50% are singletons. Of note for this clonotype: Its antigen is currently unknown.

CDR3 size: 17 residues. Germline CDR1 and CDR2: MNHNY and SVGAGI (reference sequence). V shed 2 bases, J shed 9 bases, and the junction held 17 bases outside the gene matches. The chain employs TRBV6-6 and TRBJ2-5; 8 nucleotides align to TRBD2. Sequencing was carried out using blood. The receptor was derived from a woman aged 60-70 years in good health. CDR3 amino acids: CASSYPPVREASGAQYF. As DNA, the CDR3 is TGTGCCAGCAGTTACCCTCCTGTGCGGGAGGCCTCAGGGGCCCAGTACTTC.